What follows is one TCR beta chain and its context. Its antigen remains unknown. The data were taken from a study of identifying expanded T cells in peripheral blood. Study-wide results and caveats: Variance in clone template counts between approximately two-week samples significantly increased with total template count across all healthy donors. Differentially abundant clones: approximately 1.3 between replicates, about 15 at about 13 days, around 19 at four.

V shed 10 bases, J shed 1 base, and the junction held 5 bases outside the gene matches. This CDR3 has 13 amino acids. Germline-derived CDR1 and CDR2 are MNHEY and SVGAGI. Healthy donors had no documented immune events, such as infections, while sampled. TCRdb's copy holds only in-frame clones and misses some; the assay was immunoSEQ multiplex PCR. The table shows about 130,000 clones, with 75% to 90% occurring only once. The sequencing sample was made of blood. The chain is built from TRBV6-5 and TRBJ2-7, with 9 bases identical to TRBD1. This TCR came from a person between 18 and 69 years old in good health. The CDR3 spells CATQDRGSYEQYF. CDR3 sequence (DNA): TGTGCCACCCAAGACAGGGGGTCCTACGAGCAGTACTTC.